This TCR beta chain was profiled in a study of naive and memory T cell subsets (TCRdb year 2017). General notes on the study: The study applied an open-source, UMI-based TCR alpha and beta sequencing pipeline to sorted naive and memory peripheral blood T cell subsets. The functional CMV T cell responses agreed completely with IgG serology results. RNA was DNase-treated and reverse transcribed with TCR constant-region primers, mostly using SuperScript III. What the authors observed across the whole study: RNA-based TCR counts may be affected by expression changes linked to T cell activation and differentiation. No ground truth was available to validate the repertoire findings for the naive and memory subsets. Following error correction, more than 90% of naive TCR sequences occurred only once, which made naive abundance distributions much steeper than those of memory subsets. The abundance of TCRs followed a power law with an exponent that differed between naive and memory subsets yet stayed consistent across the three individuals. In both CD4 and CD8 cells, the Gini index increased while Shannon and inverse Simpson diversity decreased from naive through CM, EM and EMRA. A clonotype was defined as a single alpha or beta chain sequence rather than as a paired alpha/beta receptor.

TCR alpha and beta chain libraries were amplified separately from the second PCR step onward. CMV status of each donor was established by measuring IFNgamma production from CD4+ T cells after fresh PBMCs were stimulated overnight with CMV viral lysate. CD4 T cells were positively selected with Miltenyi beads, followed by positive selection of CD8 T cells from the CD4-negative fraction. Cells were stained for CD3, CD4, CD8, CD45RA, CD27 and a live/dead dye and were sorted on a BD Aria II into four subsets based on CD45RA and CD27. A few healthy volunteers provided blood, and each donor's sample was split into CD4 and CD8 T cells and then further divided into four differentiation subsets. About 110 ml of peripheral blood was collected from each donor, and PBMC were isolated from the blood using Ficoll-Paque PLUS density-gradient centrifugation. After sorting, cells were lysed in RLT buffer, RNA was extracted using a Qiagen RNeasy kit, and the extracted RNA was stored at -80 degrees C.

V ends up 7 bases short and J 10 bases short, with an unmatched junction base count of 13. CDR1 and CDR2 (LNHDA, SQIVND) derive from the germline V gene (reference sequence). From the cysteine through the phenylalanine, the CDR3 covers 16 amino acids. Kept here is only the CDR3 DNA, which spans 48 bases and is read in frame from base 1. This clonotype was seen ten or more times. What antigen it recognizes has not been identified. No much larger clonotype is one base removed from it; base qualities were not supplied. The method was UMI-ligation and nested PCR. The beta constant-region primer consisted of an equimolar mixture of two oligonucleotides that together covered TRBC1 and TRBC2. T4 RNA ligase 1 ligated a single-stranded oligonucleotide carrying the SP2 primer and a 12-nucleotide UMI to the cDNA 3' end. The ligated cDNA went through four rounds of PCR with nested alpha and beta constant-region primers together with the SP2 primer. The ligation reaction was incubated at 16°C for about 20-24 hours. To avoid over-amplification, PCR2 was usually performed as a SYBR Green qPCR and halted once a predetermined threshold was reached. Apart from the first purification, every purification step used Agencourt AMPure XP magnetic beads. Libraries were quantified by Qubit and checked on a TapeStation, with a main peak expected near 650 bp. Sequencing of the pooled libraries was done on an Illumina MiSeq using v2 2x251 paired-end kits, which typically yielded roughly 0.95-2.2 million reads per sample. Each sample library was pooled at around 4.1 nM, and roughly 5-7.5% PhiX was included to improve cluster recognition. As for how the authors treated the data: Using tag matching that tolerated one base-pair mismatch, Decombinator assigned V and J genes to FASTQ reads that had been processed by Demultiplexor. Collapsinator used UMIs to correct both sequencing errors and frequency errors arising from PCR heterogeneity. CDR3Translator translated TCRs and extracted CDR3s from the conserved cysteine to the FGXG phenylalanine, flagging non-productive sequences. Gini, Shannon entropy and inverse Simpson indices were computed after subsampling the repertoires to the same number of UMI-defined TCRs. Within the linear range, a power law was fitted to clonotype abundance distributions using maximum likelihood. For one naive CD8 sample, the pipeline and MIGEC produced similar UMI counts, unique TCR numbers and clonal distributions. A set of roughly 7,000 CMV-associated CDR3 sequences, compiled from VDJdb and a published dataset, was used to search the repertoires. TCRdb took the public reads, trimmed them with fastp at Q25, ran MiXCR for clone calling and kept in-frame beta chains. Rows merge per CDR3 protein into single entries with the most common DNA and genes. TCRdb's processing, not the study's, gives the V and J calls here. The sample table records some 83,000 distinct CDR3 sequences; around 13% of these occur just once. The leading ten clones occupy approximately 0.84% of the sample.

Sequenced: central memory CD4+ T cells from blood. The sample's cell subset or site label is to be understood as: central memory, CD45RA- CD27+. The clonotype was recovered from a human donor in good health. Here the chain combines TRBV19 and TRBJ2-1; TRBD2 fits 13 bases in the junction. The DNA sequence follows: TGTGCCAGTACCTCAAGGACTAGCGGGAGAGAAGGGGAGCAGTTCTTC. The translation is CASTSRTSGREGEQFF.